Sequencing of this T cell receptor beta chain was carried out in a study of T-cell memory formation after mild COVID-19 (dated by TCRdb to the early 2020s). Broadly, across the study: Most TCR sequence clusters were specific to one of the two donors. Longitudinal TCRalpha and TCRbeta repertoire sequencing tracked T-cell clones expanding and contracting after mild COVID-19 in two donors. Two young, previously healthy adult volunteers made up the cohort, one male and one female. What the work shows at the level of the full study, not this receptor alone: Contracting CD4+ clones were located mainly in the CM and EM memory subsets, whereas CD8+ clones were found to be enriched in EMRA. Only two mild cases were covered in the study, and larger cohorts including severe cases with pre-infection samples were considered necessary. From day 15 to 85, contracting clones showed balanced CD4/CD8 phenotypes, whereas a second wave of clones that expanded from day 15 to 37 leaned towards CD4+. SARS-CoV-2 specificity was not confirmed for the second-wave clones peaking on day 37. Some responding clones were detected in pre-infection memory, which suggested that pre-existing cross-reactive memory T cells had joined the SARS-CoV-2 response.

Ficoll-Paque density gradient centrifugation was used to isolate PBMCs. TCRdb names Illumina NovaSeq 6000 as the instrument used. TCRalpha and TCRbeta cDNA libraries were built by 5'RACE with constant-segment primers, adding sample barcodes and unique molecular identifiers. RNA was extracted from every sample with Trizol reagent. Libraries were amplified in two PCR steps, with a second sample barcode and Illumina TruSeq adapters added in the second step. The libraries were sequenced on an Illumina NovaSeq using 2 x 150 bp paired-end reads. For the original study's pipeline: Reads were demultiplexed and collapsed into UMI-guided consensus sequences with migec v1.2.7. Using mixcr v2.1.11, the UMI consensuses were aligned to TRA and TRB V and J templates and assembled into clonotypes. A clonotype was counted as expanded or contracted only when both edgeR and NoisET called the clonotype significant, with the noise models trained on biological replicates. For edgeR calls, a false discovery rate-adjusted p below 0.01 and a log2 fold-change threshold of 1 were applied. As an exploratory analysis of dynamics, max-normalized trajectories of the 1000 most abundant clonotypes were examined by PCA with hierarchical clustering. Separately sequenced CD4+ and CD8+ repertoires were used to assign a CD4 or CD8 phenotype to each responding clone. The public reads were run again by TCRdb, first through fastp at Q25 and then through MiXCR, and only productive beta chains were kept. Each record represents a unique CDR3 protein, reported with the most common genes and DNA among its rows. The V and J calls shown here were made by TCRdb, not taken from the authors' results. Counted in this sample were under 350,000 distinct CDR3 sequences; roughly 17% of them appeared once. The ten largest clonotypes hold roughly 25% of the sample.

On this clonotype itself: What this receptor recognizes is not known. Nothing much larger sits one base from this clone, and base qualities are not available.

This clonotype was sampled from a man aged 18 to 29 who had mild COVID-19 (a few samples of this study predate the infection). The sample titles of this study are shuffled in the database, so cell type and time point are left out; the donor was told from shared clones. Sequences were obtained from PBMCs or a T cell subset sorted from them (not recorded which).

CDR3 protein: CASSYWLGTGTAEVDSPLHF. The nucleotide sequence is given as TGTGCCAGCAGTTATTGGTTGGGGACAGGAACCGCCGAGGTAGATTCACCCCTCCACTTT. The chain uses TRBV6-5 and TRBJ1-6, with TRBD1 identical over 8 junction bases. Per the germline V gene, MNHEY is the CDR1 and SVGAGI is the CDR2. Inclusive of the bounding cysteine and phenylalanine, the CDR3 is 20 residues long. The retained sequence is limited to the CDR3, 60 bases, with the frame set at the first base. Germline trimming: 3 bases from V, 8 bases from J; junction bases outside gene matches: 21.